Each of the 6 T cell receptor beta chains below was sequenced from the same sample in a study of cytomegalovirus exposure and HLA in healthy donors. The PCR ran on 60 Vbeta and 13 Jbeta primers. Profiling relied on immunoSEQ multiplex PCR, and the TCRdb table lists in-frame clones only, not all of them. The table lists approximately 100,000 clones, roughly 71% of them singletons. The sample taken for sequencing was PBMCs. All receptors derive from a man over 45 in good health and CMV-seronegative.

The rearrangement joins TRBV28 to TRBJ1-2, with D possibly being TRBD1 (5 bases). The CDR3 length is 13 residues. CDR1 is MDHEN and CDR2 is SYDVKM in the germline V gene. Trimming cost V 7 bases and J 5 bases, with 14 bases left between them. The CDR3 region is CASTLKGPYGYTF. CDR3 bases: TGTGCCAGCACCTTGAAGGGGCCTTATGGCTACACCTTC.

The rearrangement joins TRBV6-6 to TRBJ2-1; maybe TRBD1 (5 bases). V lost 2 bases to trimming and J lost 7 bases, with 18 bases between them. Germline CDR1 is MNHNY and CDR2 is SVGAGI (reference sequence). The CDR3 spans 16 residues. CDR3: CASSYTQGDNGNEQFF. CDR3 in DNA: TGTGCCAGCAGTTACACGCAGGGTGATAATGGGAATGAGCAGTTCTTC.

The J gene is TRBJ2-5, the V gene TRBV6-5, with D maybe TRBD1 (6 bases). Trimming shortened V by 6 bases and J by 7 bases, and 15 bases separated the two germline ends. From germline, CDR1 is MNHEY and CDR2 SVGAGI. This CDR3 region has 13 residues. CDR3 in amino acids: CASSQTGLVTQYF. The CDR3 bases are TGTGCCAGCAGCCAAACAGGGTTAGTGACCCAGTACTTC.

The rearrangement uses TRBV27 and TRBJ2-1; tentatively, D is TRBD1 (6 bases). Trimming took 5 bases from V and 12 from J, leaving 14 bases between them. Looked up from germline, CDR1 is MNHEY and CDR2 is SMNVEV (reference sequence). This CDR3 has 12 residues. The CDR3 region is CASSDFRGGQFF. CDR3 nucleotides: TGTGCCAGCAGTGATTTCAGGGGTGGGCAGTTCTTC.

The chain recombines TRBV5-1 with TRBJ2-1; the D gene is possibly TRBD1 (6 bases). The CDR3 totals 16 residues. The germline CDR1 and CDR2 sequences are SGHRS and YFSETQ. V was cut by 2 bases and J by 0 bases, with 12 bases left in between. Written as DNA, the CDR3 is TGCGCCAGCAGCTTTTCCGGGACAACCTCCTACAATGAGCAGTTCTTC. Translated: CASSFSGTTSYNEQFF.

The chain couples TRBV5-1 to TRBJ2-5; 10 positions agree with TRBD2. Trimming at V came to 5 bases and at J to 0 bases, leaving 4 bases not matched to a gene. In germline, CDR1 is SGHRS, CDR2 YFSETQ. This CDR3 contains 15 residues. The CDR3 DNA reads TGCGCCAGCAGGACAGCGGGGGGGTACCAAGAGACCCAGTACTTC. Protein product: CASRTAGGYQETQYF.